This T cell receptor (beta chain) is drawn from a study of T-cell memory formation after mild COVID-19. The CDR3 consists of 13 residues. The V end was cut by 1 base, the J end by 3 bases, with 7 bases between. Note on this clonotype: Antigen unknown.

5'RACE primed at constant segments yielded TCR alpha and TCR beta cDNA libraries bearing sample barcodes and UMIs. Each CDR3 protein is one row after TCRdb ran MiXCR on the 5' RACE reads. The sample gives approximately 410,000 distinct CDR3 sequences, around a quarter of which show up once; around 13% is in the top ten. Findings and caveats of the study: Those CD4+ clones that contracted were mainly in CM and EM (CD8+ ones in EMRA).

The TCR originated in an adult woman who had mild COVID-19 (a few samples of this study predate the infection). Cell type and time point are not known. The sequenced sample was PBMCs or a T cell subset sorted from them (not recorded which). The chain has TRBV12-3 or TRBV12-4 and TRBJ2-7, with D unresolved. CDR3 DNA sequence: TGTGCCAGCAGTTTAGTGTCACGCTACGAGCAGTACTTC. This encodes CASSLVSRYEQYF.